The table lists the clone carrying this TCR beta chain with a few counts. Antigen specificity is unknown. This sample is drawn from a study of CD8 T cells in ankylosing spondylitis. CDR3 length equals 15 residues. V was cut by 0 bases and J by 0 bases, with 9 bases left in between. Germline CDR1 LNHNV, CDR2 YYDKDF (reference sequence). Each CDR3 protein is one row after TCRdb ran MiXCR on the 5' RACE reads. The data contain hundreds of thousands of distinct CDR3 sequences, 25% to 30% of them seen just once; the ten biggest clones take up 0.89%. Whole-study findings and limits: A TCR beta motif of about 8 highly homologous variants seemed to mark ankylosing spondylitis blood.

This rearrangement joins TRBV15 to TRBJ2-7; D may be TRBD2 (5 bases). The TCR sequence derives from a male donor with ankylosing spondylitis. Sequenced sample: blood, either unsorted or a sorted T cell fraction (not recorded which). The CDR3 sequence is CATSRDRDSSYEQYF. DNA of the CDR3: TGTGCCACCAGCAGAGATCGGGATAGCTCCTACGAGCAGTACTTC.